This TCR beta chain emerged from a study of cytomegalovirus exposure and HLA in healthy donors. Regarding the study as a whole: Being indistinguishable, some V segments were excluded, TRBV6-2 and TRBV6-3 among them.

Germline values: CDR1 MNHNY, CDR2 SVGAGI (reference sequence). The J segment lost 4 bases and the V segment lost 6 bases, leaving 9 bases of the junction unmatched. The CDR3 consists of 16 residues. As to this clone: Its antigen is unknown.

PCR involved 60 Vbeta and 13 Jbeta primers. Using immunoSEQ multiplex PCR, the repertoire was profiled, and TCRdb retains in-frame clones only, with some absent. The table lists 150,000 to 200,000 clones, about four fifths of them singletons. The sequence came from a woman aged 45-65 years in good health and CMV-seronegative. Sequencing was performed on PBMCs. The V gene is TRBV6-6, the J gene TRBJ1-3; 10 nucleotides align to TRBD1. Here the CDR3 reads CASRNRDRGPGNTIYF. Written as DNA, the CDR3 is TGTGCCAGCAGAAACCGGGACAGGGGACCGGGAAACACCATATATTTT.